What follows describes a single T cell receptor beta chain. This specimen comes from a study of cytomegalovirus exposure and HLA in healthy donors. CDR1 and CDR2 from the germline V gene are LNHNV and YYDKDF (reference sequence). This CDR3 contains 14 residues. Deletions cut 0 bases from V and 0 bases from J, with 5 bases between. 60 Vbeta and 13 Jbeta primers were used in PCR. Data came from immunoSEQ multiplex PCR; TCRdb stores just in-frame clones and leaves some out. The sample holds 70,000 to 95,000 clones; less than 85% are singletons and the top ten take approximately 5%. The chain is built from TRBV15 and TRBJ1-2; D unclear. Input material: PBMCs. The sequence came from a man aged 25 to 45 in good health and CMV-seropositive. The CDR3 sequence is CATSRDPANYGYTF. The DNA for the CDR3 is TGTGCCACCAGCAGAGATCCAGCTAACTATGGCTACACCTTC.